This T cell receptor beta chain was recovered during a study of shared clonotypes between healthy human individuals. TCRdb's copy holds only in-frame clones and misses some; the assay was immunoSEQ multiplex PCR. The sample lists 300,000 or so clones; under 80% were seen once. Study findings and constraints: Compared with clonotypes that all four donors shared, non-shared clonotypes had lower generation probabilities.

With respect to this clone: Its target is unknown.

The sequence was collected from a man under 40 in good health. Material for sequencing was memory CD4+ T cells sorted from blood. Noted subset: CD45RA-negative fraction.

CDR3 coding DNA: TGTGCCAGCATCGAACCCGGGGGGCGCACAGATACGCAGTATTTT. Translation gives CASIEPGGRTDTQYF. This chain connects TRBV11-2 to TRBJ2-3, with D maybe TRBD2 (7 bases). This CDR3 contains 15 residues. V lost 7 bases and J lost 1, with 15 bases in between. In germline, CDR1 is SGHAT, CDR2 FQNNGV.